Following are 9 T cell receptor beta chains from one sample sequenced in a study of T cells in Graves' hyperthyroidism and ophthalmopathy. Authors of the study amplified TCR beta CDR3 regions from RNA transcripts. HTBI primers were the set used in a first-round RT-PCR of the TCR CDR3. Each CDR3 protein is one row after TCRdb ran MiXCR on the multiplex PCR reads. The data show roughly 700,000 distinct CDR3 sequences, 17% seen once. Material for sequencing was blood. The source of these receptors is a man in his fifties with Graves' hyperthyroidism.

The V gene is TRBV6-2 or TRBV6-3, the J gene TRBJ1-5, with D possibly TRBD1 on 5 matching bases. The germline gives CDR1 MNHEY, CDR2 SVGEGT. The CDR3 spans 14 residues. Trimming pared 3 bases from V and 5 bases from J, leaving 11 bases between. CDR3 sequence (DNA): TGTGCCAGCAGTTATACAGGTTTCGATCAGCCCCAGCATTTT. This gives the protein CASSYTGFDQPQHF.

This rearrangement joins TRBV6-2 or TRBV6-3 to TRBJ2-7; TRBD2 aligns across 8 bases. V lost 6 bases, J lost 6 bases, and 10 bases stayed unmatched. CDR1 and CDR2 (germline): MNHEY, SVGEGT. The CDR3 spans 14 residues. The DNA of the CDR3 is TGTGCCAGCAGAACACTAGCGGTTCTCTGCGAGCAGTACTTC. It translates to CASRTLAVLCEQYF.

This clonotype was picked up many times. This chain uses TRBV10-2 with TRBJ1-1; TRBD1 is a possible D gene (5 bases). CDR1 is WSHSY, CDR2 SAAADI, per germline. There are 14 residues in the CDR3. Trimming removed 6 bases at V and 2 bases at J, with 13 bases between. Here the CDR3 reads CASRTRDGNTEAFF. In DNA, the CDR3 is TGCGCCAGCAGGACCCGGGACGGAAACACTGAAGCTTTCTTT.

There are many counts of this clonotype. The V and J genes are TRBV6-1 and TRBJ2-2; the D call may be TRBD1 or TRBD2 (5 bases each). The V end was cut by 6 bases, the J end by 5 bases, with 13 bases between. CDR3 length equals 14 residues. The V gene's germline CDR1 is MNHNS and CDR2 SASEGT. CDR3: CASSWDRRTGELFF. The CDR3 bases are TGTGCCAGCAGCTGGGACCGGCGGACCGGGGAGCTGTTTTTT.

This clonotype was observed many times. This rearrangement joins TRBV6-2 or TRBV6-3 to TRBJ1-6; possibly TRBD1 for D (5 bases). There are 14 residues in the CDR3. Germline V gene sequence: CDR1 MNHEY, CDR2 SVGEGT. The germline V and J ends were trimmed by 5 bases and 11 bases, with 16 bases remaining between them. As DNA, the CDR3 is TGTGCCAGCAGTCGGGACGGGGTACTGACACCCCTCCACTTT. Amino acids: CASSRDGVLTPLHF.

Comment on this clonotype: A much larger clone differs from this one at a single base, so this may be a read error. The rearrangement uses TRBV2 and TRBJ1-5; tentatively, D is TRBD1 (6 bases). Looked up from germline, CDR1 is SNHLY and CDR2 is FYNNEI. This CDR3 has 15 amino acids. In nucleotides, the CDR3 is TGTGCCAGCAGTGAACAGGGGACCAGCAATCAGCTCCAGCATTTT. Translated, it gives CASSEQGTSNQLQHF.

The chain links TRBV19 to TRBJ2-1, with a tentative D call TRBD1 (5 bases). Germline V gene sequence: CDR1 LNHDA, CDR2 SQIVND (reference sequence). The CDR3 consists of 14 residues. Trimming took off 0 bases at V and 10 bases at J, with 13 bases between the two ends. CDR3 DNA: TGTGCCAGTAGTATAGATCTAGGGGCAGGGGAGCAGTTCTTC. This gives the protein CASSIDLGAGEQFF.

The chain employs TRBV3-1 and TRBJ2-3; no clear D. From germline, CDR1 is LGHDT and CDR2 YNNKEL (reference sequence). V dropped 0 bases and J dropped 0 bases, with 10 bases sitting between them. The CDR3 totals 16 residues. The CDR3 bases are TGTGCCAGCAGCCAAGAAGACGTATCTAGCACAGATACGCAGTATTTT. Protein sequence: CASSQEDVSSTDTQYF.

This clonotype has a handful of counts. The gene calls are TRBV7-9 and TRBJ1-2; 8 bases are shared with TRBD1. There are 15 residues in the CDR3. Losses at the gene ends were 5 bases for V and 3 bases for J; bases not matched to a gene: 8. CDR1 SEHNR and CDR2 FQNEAQ come from the germline V gene (reference sequence). The CDR3 region has the DNA TGTGCCAGCAGCCAAGGACAGGGTCCCGACTATGGCTACACCTTC. It encodes CASSQGQGPDYGYTF.